This T cell receptor beta chain emerged from a study of T-cell memory formation after mild COVID-19. Background on the study: TCR clusters were mostly confined to one donor each. The study's findings and limits: Some clones that responded were present in memory (sampled pre-infection), which suggests cross-reactive memory joined.

TCRdb passed the 5' RACE reads through MiXCR, listing each CDR3 protein once. The profile shows 35,000 to 50,000 distinct CDR3 sequences, 8.5% to 10% of them singletons. In this sample, this clonotype turned up many times. Its antigen is currently unknown. This CDR3 comprises 14 residues. The V end was cut by 6 bases, the J end by 0 bases, with 6 bases between. Looked up from germline, CDR1 is MGHDK and CDR2 is SYGVNS. This sequence was found in an adult woman who had mild COVID-19 (a few samples of this study predate the infection). Cell type and time point are not known. Sequences were obtained from PBMCs or a T cell subset sorted from them (not recorded which). V and J are TRBV25-1 and TRBJ2-6; tentative D call: TRBD1 (5 bases). CDR3 region: CASSDSSGANVLTF. CDR3 bases: TGTGCCAGCAGCGACAGCTCTGGGGCCAACGTCCTGACTTTC.